The entry that follows covers one T cell receptor (beta chain) sequence. The entry originates in a study of OX40 agonist ivuxolimab in advanced cancers. Looking at the study overall: Averaging roughly 60 years in age, with a range of about 23 to 79, the cohort was 65% to 90% male.

Profiled with immunoSEQ multiplex PCR; TCRdb holds only in-frame clones, not every one. This repertoire shows about 66,000 clones, 65% to 85% found once; its top ten account for less than 4.5%. V lost 6 bases to trimming and J lost 5 bases; unmatched junction nucleotides: 3. Germline loops: CDR1 MNHNY, CDR2 SVGAGI (reference sequence). This CDR3 contains 13 residues. The sequence came from an adult with an advanced solid tumor such as melanoma, head and neck, liver or kidney cancer. V gene TRBV6-6 combines with J gene TRBJ1-5, with 8 bases fitting TRBD1. Here the sequenced sample was CD4+ or CD8+ T cells sorted from blood, taken in a trial of the OX40 agonist ivuxolimab. The chain's CDR3 is CASRDRGHQPQHF. The DNA for the CDR3 is TGTGCCAGCAGAGACAGGGGACATCAGCCCCAGCATTTT.